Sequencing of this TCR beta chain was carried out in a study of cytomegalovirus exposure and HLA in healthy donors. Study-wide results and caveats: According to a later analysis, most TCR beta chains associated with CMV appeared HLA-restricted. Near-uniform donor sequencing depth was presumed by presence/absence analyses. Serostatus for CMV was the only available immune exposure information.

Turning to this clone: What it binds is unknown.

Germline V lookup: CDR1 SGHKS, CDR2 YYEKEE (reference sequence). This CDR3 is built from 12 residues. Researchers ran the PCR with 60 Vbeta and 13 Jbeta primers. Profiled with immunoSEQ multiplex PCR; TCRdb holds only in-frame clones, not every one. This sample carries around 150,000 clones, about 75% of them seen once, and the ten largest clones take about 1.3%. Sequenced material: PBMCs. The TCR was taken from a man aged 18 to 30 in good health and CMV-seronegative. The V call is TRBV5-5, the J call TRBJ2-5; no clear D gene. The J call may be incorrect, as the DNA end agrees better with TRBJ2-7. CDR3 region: CASTSWRGEQYF. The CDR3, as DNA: TGTGCCAGCACCTCTTGGAGAGGCGAGCAGTACTTC.